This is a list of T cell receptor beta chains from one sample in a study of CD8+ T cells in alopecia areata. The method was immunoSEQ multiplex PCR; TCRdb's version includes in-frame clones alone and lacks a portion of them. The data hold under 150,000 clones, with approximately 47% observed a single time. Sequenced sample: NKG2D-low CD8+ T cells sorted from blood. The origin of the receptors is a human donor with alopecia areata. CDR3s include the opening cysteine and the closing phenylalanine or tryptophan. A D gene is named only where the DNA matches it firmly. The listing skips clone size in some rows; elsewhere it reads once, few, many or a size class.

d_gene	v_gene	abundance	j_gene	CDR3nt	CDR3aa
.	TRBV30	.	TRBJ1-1	TGTGCCTGGAGTGAGGAATTAATGGCTTTCTTT	CAWSEELMAFF
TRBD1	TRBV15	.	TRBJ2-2	TGTGCCACCAGCAGAGAGGACAGGGATACCGGGGAGCTGTTTTTT	CATSREDRDTGELFF
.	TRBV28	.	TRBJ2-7	TGTGCCAGCAGTTTCCTTACTACCGCCTACGAGCAGTACTTC	CASSFLTTAYEQYF
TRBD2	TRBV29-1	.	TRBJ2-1	TGCAGCGTTGAAGATTCAGGAGCGGGGGTCCCCTACAATGAGCAGTTCTTC	CSVEDSGAGVPYNEQFF
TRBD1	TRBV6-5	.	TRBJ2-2	TGTGCCAGCAGTTTACTACCGGGACAGGGGACCGGGGAGCTGTTTTTT	CASSLLPGQGTGELFF
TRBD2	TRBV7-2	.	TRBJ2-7	TGTGCCAGCAGACCGACTAGCGGGATGCCCTACGAGCAGTACTTC	CASRPTSGMPYEQYF
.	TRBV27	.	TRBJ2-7	TGTGCCAGCAGTGTCAGGGGTCTATCCTACGAGCAGTACTTC	CASSVRGLSYEQYF
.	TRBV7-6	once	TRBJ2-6	TGTGCCAGCAGCTTAGGGGTTGGTGGGGCCAACGTCCTGACTTTC	CASSLGVGGANVLTF
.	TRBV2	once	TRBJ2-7	TGTGCCAGCAGCGAGCTCCGGGACGAGCAGTACTTC	CASSELRDEQYF
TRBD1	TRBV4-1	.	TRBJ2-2	TGCGCCAGCAGCCACCCCGGGACAGGGCTAAACACCGGGGAGCTGTTTTTT	CASSHPGTGLNTGELFF
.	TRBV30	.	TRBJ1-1	TGTGCCTGGAACCAAGGGGCGGACACTGAAGCTTTCTTT	CAWNQGADTEAFF
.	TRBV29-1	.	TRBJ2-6	TGCAGCGTCACTTACAGGGTAACAACTGGGGCCAACGTCCTGACTTTC	CSVTYRVTTGANVLTF
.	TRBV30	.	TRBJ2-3	TGTGCCCGGAGGGCGGGGAACACAGATACGCAGTATTTT	CARRAGNTDTQYF
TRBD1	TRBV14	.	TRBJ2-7	TGTGCCAGCAGAGGGACCGGGACAGGGGTCGAGCAGTACTTC	CASRGTGTGVEQYF
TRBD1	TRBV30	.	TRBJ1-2	TGTGCCTGGAGTGTCGGGACAGGGGATGGCTACACCTTC	CAWSVGTGDGYTF
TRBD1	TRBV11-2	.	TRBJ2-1	TGTGCCAGCAGCCCCTGGGACAGTAATGAGCAGTTCTTC	CASSPWDSNEQFF
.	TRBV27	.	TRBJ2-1	TGTGCCAGCGGGGGACCGGGCCACAATGAGCAGTTCTTC	CASGGPGHNEQFF